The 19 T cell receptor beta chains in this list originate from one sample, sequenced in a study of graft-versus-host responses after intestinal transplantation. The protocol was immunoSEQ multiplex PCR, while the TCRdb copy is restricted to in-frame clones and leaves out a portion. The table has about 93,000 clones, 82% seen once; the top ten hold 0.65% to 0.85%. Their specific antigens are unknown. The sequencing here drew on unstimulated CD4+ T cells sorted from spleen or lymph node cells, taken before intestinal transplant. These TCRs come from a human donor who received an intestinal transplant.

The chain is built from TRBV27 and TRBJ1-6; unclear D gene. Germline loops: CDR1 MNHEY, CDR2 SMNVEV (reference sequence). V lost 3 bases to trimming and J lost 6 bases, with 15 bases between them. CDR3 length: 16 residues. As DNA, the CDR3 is TGTGCCAGCAGTTTGCTGGCCTCAGGAGGTAATTCACCCCTCCACTTT. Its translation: CASSLLASGGNSPLHF.

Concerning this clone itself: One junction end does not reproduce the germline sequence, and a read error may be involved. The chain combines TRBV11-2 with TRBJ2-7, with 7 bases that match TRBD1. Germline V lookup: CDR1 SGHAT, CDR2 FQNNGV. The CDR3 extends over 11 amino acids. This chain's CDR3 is CASSNTGVAHF. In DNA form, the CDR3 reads TGTGCCAGCAGCAACACAGGGGTGGCCCATTTC. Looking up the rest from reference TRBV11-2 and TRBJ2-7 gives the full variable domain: EAGVAQSPRYKIIEKRQSVAFWCNPISGHATLYWYQQILGQGPKLLIQFQNNGVVDDSQLPKDRFSAERLKGVDSTLKIQPAKLEDSAVYLCASSNTGVAHFGPGTRLTVT.

CDR3 region: CASSLSGYGGDTQYF. The CDR3 DNA sequence: TGTGCCAGCAGTTTATCTGGCTACGGGGGGGATACGCAGTATTTT. The chain is built from TRBV28 and TRBJ2-3; the match to TRBD2 covers 7 bases. The V gene end was trimmed by 1 base and the J gene end by 6 bases; junction bases not matched to a gene: 7. The germline V gene has CDR1 MDHEN and CDR2 SYDVKM. This CDR3 region has 15 residues.

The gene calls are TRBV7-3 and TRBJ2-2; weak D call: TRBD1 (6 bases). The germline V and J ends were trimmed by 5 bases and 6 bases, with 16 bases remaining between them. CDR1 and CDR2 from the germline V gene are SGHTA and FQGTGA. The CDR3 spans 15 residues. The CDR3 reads CASSPPGQTSGELFF. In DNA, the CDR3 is TGTGCCAGCAGCCCACCGGGACAAACATCCGGGGAGCTGTTTTTT.

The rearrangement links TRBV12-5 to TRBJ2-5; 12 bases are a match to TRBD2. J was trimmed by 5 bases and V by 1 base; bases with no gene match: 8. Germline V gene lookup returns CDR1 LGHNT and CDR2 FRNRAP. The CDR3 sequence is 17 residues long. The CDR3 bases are TGTGCTAGTGGTTTGGGGTCTAGCGGGAGGGCCGGGGAGACCCAGTACTTC. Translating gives CASGLGSSGRAGETQYF.

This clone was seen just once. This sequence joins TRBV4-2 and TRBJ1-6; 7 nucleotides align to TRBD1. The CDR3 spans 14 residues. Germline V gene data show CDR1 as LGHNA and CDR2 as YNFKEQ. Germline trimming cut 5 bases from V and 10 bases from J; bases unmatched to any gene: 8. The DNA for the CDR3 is TGTGCCAGCAGCGCCGACAGGGTCGGCTCACCCCTCCACTTT. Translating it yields CASSADRVGSPLHF.

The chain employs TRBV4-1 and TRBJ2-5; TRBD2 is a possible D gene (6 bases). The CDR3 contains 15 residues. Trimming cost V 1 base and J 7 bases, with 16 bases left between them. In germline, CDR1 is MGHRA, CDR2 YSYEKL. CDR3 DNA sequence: TGCGCCAGCAGCCAAGTTGAGACTAGTGTGGCGACCCAGTACTTC. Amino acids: CASSQVETSVATQYF.

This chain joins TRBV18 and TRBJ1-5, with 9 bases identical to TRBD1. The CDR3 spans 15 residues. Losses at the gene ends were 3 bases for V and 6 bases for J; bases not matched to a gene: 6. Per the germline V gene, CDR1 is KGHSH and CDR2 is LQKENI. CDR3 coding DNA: TGTGCCAGCTCACCTTCGACAGGGGGGGGTCAGCCCCAGCATTTT. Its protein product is CASSPSTGGGQPQHF.

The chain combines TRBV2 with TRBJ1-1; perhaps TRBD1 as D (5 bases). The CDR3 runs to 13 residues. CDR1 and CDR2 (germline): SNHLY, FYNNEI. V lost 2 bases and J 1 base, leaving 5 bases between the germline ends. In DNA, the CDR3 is TGTGCCAGCAGTGAACAGGGGAACACTGAAGCTTTCTTT. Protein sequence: CASSEQGNTEAFF.

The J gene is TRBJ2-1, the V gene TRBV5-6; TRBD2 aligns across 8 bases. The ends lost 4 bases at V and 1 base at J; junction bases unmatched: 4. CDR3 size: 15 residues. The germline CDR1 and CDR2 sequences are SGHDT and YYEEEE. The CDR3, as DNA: TGTGCCAGCAGCCAACTAGCGGTATCCTACAATGAGCAGTTCTTC. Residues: CASSQLAVSYNEQFF.

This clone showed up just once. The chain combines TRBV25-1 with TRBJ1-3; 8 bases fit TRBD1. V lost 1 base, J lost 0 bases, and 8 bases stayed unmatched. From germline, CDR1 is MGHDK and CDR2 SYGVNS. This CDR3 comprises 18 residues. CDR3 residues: CASSEWGQAEPSGNTIYF. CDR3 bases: TGTGCCAGCAGTGAATGGGGACAGGCAGAACCCTCTGGAAACACCATATATTTT.

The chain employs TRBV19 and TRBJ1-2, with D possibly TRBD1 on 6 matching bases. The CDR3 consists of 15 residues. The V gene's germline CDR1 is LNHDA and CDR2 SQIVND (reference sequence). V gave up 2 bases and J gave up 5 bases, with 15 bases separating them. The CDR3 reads CASSIFRTAPYGYTF. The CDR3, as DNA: TGTGCCAGTAGTATATTCAGGACAGCTCCTTATGGCTACACCTTC. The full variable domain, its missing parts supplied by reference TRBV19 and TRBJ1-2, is DGGITQSPKYLFRKEGQNVTLSCEQNLNHDAMYWYRQDPGQGLRLIYYSQIVNDFQKGDIAEGYSVSREKKESFPLTVTSAQKNPTAFYLCASSIFRTAPYGYTFGSGTRLTVV.

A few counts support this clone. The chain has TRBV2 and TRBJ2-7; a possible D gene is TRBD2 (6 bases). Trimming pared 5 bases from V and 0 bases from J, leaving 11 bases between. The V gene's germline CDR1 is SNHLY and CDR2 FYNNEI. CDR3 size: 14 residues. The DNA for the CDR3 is TGTGCCAGCAGTCAAGAGGGAGGCTCCTACGAGCAGTACTTC. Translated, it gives CASSQEGGSYEQYF. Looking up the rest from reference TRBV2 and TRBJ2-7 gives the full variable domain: EPEVTQTPSHQVTQMGQEVILRCVPISNHLYFYWYRQILGQKVEFLVSFYNNEISEKSEIFDDQFSVERPDGSNFTLKIRSTKLEDSAMYFCASSQEGGSYEQYFGPGTRLTVT.

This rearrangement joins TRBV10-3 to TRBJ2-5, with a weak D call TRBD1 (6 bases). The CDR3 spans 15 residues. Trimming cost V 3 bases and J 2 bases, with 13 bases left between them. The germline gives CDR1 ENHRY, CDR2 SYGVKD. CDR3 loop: CAISDNRVIQETQYF. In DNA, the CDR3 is TGTGCCATCAGTGACAACAGGGTGATTCAAGAGACCCAGTACTTC.

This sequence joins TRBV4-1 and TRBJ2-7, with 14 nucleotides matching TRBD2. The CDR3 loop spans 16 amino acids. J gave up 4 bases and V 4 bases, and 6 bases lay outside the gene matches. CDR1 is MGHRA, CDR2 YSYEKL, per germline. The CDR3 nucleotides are TGCGCCAGCAGCCCTCGACTAGCGGGGGGGCTATACGAGCAGTACTTC. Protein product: CASSPRLAGGLYEQYF.

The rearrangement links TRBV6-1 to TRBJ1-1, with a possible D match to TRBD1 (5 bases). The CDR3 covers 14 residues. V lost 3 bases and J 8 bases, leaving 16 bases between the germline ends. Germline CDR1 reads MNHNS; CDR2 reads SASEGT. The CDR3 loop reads CASSDQQFHREAFF. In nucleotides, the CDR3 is TGTGCCAGCAGTGATCAGCAGTTCCACAGGGAAGCTTTCTTT.

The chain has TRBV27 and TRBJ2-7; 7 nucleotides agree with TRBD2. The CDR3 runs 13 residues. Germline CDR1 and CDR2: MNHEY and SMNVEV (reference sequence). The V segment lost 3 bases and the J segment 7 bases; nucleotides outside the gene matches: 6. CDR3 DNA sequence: TGTGCCAGCAGTTTGGTGCGGGAGAGGGAGCAGTACTTC. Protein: CASSLVREREQYF.

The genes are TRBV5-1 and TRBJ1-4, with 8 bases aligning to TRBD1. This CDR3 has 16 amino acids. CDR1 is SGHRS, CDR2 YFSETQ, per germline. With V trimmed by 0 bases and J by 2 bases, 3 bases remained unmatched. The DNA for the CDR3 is TGCGCCAGCAGCTTGGGCAGGGGGCGTACTAATGAAAAACTGTTTTTT. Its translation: CASSLGRGRTNEKLFF.

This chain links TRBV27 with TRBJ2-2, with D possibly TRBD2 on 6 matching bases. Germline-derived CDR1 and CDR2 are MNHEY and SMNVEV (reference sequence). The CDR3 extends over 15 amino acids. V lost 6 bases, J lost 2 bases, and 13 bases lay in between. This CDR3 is CASSSLALNTGELFF. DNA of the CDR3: TGTGCCAGCAGCTCACTAGCTCTCAACACCGGGGAGCTGTTTTTT.